These 6 T cell receptor beta chains originate from one sample sequenced in a study of T cell changes during pregnancy in multiple sclerosis. Generated by immunoSEQ multiplex PCR, the TCRdb table keeps only in-frame clones and is missing some. The sample lists approximately 88,000 clones; 80% to 95% were seen once. The material sequenced was peripheral blood, taken in the first trimester of pregnancy. The receptors were gathered from a female donor with multiple sclerosis, enrolled in a pregnancy study.

A word on this clone: The junction departs from germline at one end; a sequencing error may be responsible. The CDR3 coding sequence is TGTGCTAGCAGTCTTCTCCTACGGGGTGAGCAGTTCTTC. As protein: CASSLLLRGEQFF. This chain uses TRBV7-7 with TRBJ2-1; D is perhaps TRBD2 (5 bases). Germline values: CDR1 SSHAT, CDR2 FNYEAQ (reference sequence). This CDR3 is 13 amino acids long.

The chain links TRBV7-8 to TRBJ1-4; D might be TRBD1 (6 bases). V dropped 5 bases and J dropped 4 bases, with 17 bases sitting between them. The germline V gene encodes CDR1 SGHVS and CDR2 FQNEAQ. The CDR3 runs 16 residues. The CDR3 is CASSGTTGAFNEKLFF. The CDR3 bases are TGTGCCAGCAGCGGGACGACAGGCGCCTTTAATGAAAAACTGTTTTTT.

The chain couples TRBV10-2 to TRBJ1-5, with TRBD1 identical over 7 bases. CDR1 is WSHSY, CDR2 SAAADI, per germline. CDR3 length equals 15 residues. The V and J ends lost 6 bases and 3 bases, in that order; junction bases with no gene match: 8. The CDR3 spells CASRVGDRHNQPQHF. The CDR3 DNA reads TGCGCCAGCAGAGTTGGGGACAGACACAATCAGCCCCAGCATTTT.

V usage is TRBV28 and J usage is TRBJ1-2; 10 bases are shared with TRBD1. Losses at the gene ends were 2 bases for V and 8 bases for J; bases not matched to a gene: 5. Per germline, CDR1 MDHEN and CDR2 SYDVKM. The CDR3 has 14 residues. CDR3 loop: CASSLGGQGMGYTF. DNA of the CDR3: TGTGCCAGCAGTTTAGGGGGACAGGGGATGGGCTACACCTTC.

This chain joins TRBV19 and TRBJ2-3, with D perhaps TRBD2 (5 bases). This CDR3 has 16 residues. Trimming shortened V by 4 bases and J by 2 bases, and 16 bases separated the two germline ends. Per germline, CDR1 LNHDA and CDR2 SQIVND (reference sequence). CDR3 sequence reads: CASSRPGNSYTDTQYF. The CDR3 coding sequence is TGTGCCAGTAGTAGACCCGGGAACTCTTACACAGATACGCAGTATTTT.

V gene TRBV6-4 combines with J gene TRBJ2-3, with 11 positions matching TRBD2. The CDR3 has 14 residues. CDR1 is MRHNA and CDR2 is SNTAGT in the germline V gene. The V gene end was trimmed by 3 bases and the J gene end by 4 bases; junction bases not matched to a gene: 0. The CDR3 region is CASSEGLAADTQYF. The CDR3 DNA reads as TGTGCCAGCAGTGAGGGACTAGCGGCAGATACGCAGTATTTT.